This T cell receptor (beta chain) was observed in a study of shared clonotypes between healthy human individuals. None of the donors, who were healthy HIV-negative adults, had recently had acute infections or vaccinations. Everyone who donated was a Caucasian adult who lived in Nashville, Tennessee. From germline, CDR1 is SGHRS and CDR2 YFSETQ. The CDR3 contains 17 residues. V was shortened by 0 bases and J by 1 base, with 14 bases between the two germline ends. When replicate PCRs were run on unsorted PBMC, they used approximately 0.3 ug DNA, some 33,000 T cell genomes. The authors sequenced unsorted PBMC DNA on ten immunoSEQ deep assay plates. The method was immunoSEQ multiplex PCR; TCRdb's version includes in-frame clones alone and lacks a portion of them. The profile shows 450,000 to 650,000 clones, around three quarters of them singletons.

What was sequenced was PBMCs. This chain joins TRBV5-1 and TRBJ1-3; D gene uncertain. This receptor was obtained from a woman in her thirties or forties in good health. Some clones in this sample may be carry-over from other donors' samples. The CDR3: CASSLGVRAFSGNTIYF. The CDR3 region has the DNA TGCGCCAGCAGCTTGGGGGTCCGGGCCTTTTCTGGAAACACCATATATTTT.